The TCR beta chain under discussion was sequenced for a study of long-term antiretroviral therapy in people with HIV. Every donor had one or more pre-ART and two or more post-ART PBMC samples. Survey level was the resolution at which the v3.0 immunoSEQ assay ran. TCRdb's table, derived via immunoSEQ multiplex PCR, lists solely in-frame clones and lacks some. The sample includes roughly 21,000 clones, approximately 78% of them seen just once. V dropped 5 bases and J dropped 2; count of bases not matched to a gene: 5. CDR1 and CDR2 (germline): SGHTA, FQGNSA. The CDR3 contains 15 residues. Source: unsorted PBMCs, taken 0.2 years after starting antiretroviral therapy. The gene calls are TRBV7-2 and TRBJ1-1; 10 nucleotides match TRBD1. This receptor was identified in a woman aged 25 to 39 with HIV. The CDR3 sequence is CASSPRQGANTEAFF. The CDR3 region has the DNA TGTGCCAGCAGCCCGAGACAGGGGGCAAACACTGAAGCTTTCTTT. The full variable domain, completed using reference TRBV7-2 and TRBJ1-1, is GAGVSQSPSNKVTEKGKDVELRCDPISGHTALYWYRQSLGQGLEFLIYFQGNSAPDKSGLPSDRFSAERTGGSVSTLTIQRTQQEDSAVYLCASSPRQGANTEAFFGQGTRLTVV.